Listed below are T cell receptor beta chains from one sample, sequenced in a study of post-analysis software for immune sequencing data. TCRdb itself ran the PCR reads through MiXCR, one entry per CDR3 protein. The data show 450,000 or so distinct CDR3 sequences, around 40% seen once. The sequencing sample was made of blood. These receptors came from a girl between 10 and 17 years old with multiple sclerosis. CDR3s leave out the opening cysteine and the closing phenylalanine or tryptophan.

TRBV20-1	SAPGSSSGANVLT
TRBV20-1	SARLSVLYNEQF
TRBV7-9	ASSLAGARNQPQH
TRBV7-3	ASSKGQGVYEQY
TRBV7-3	ASSPWGGDTEAF
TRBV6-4	ASSDPSQGNYGYT
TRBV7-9	ASSVRSEQY
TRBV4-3	ASSQDWQGGETQY
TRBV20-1	SARNWGGGRNEQF
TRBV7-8	ATSPGQGATEAF
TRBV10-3	AIRRQGKVSGTLNTEAF
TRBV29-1	SVGTGDGYT
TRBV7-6	ASRLDPNRGSQY
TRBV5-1	ASSLGADSGRARNEQF
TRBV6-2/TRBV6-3	ASSYSAETQY
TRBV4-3	ASSQELGLNTGELF
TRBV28	ASSLWGGRAVEETQY
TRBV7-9	ASSRSGGADNEQF
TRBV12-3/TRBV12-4	ASSYRTASSGANVLT
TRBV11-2	ASSFTLTETSTDTQY
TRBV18	ASSPPTWESDTQY
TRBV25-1	ASRRSSSYEQY
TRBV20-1	SARDRQGASNTGELF
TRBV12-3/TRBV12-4	ASSRRWDYEQY
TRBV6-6	ASSYQREASGEQY
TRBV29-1	SATGGANTEAF
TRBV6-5	ASSPTGGYQETQY
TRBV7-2	ASSLAAANTDTQY
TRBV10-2	ASSDLAFGNNREQPQH
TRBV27	ASSPGDPNTGELF
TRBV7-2	ASSLNHSPHEQF
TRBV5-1	ASSLRSEYEQF
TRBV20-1	SATRVGAEYSNQPQH
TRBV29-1	SVEDYWQDRGHYNEQF
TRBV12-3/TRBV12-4	ASSPGTGGYEQF
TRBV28	ASSSGGRNGEQY
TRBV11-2	ASSFGVIQDEQF
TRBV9	ASSRVESEQY
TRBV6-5	ASSYGSGGPWSDTQY
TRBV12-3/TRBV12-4	ASTQTGYSNQPQH
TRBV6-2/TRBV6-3	ASSSSSHEQF
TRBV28	ASRQGAEETQY
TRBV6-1	ASSKGSQSNQPQH
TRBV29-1	SVVEGGRGYT
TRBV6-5	ASSSDYTDTQY
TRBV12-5	ASGLVPGRPYYGYT
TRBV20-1	SARTSGSWYEQF
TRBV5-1	ASSLGGSEQF
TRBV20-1	SASRDYIYNEQF
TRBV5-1	ASSWGLSNEQF
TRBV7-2	ASSLGLAGGWDTQY
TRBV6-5	ASSYSRRGGTMNTEAF
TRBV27	ASRGLVGYYEQY
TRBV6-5	ASRLKAGGPDEQY
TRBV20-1	SAPINAVTNTEAF
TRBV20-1	SAEPPLAVISYNEQF
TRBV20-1	SAPAVGEAF
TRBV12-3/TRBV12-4	ASSLSPGITCEQY